The 21 T cell receptor beta chains listed next were all sequenced from one sample in a study of cytomegalovirus exposure and HLA in healthy donors. 13 Jbeta primers and 60 Vbeta primers were used for the PCR. Generated by immunoSEQ multiplex PCR, the TCRdb table keeps only in-frame clones and is missing some. The data contain tens of thousands of clones, 74% of them singletons. The specimen was PBMCs. These receptors were taken from a man aged 25-45 years in good health and CMV-seronegative.

This rearrangement joins TRBV11-3 to TRBJ2-1, with 8 nucleotides matching TRBD1. CDR3 length: 14 residues. J was trimmed by 6 bases and V by 1 base; bases with no gene match: 2. In germline, CDR1 is SGHNT, CDR2 YENEEA. The CDR3 region is CASSLGDRGNEQFF. CDR3 in DNA: TGTGCCAGCAGCTTAGGCGACAGGGGCAATGAGCAGTTCTTC.

This clone was seen a handful of times. The chain employs TRBV6-1 and TRBJ2-7; TRBD1 matches at 10 bases. J gave up 1 base and V 3 bases, and 6 bases lay outside the gene matches. CDR3 length: 16 residues. Germline V gene data show CDR1 as MNHNS and CDR2 as SASEGT. CDR3 residues: CASSDTGTGASYEQYF. CDR3 in DNA: TGTGCCAGCAGTGATACCGGGACAGGGGCTTCCTACGAGCAGTACTTC.

V gene TRBV4-1 combines with J gene TRBJ1-5; D not resolved. The CDR3 totals 16 residues. The germline V gene has CDR1 MGHRA and CDR2 YSYEKL. Deletions cut 1 base from V and 4 bases from J, with 14 bases between. The DNA for the CDR3 is TGCGCCAGCAGCCAAGTGGGCACCGGCGGGAATCAGCCCCAGCATTTT. It specifies CASSQVGTGGNQPQHF.

The chain links TRBV7-2 to TRBJ2-3; D perhaps matches TRBD1 (5 bases). Trimming left V 5 bases short and J 1 base short, with 13 bases between. The CDR3 is made up of 15 amino acids. Germline V gene sequence: CDR1 SGHTA, CDR2 FQGNSA. The CDR3 sequence is CASSLTQVGTDTQYF. The DNA for the CDR3 is TGTGCCAGCAGCCTGACACAGGTCGGCACAGATACGCAGTATTTT.

This chain connects TRBV2 to TRBJ2-5; D uncertain. The J call may be faulty, since TRBJ2-7 better matches the DNA end. In germline, CDR1 is SNHLY, CDR2 FYNNEI. There are 13 residues in the CDR3. The CDR3 DNA follows: TGTGCCAGCAGTGAGGGCTTATTCTACGAGCAGTACTTC. Its protein is CASSEGLFYEQYF.

The chain has TRBV5-1 and TRBJ1-1; 9 bases align to TRBD1. CDR1 and CDR2 from the germline V gene are SGHRS and YFSETQ. Trimming at V came to 5 bases and at J to 0 bases, leaving 11 bases not matched to a gene. This CDR3 has 17 amino acids. Written as DNA, the CDR3 is TGCGCCAGCAGGTTCGGTGGGACAGGGTCTGTGAACACTGAAGCTTTCTTT. Translating gives CASRFGGTGSVNTEAFF.

The chain recombines TRBV7-9 with TRBJ2-2; 8 positions agree with TRBD1. V lost 6 bases and J lost 5; bases outside the gene matches: 8. The CDR3 extends over 15 amino acids. Germline CDR1 SEHNR, CDR2 FQNEAQ (reference sequence). CDR3 region: CASSNRDRSTGELFF. The DNA of the CDR3 is TGTGCCAGCAGTAACCGGGACAGGTCAACCGGGGAGCTGTTTTTT.

The rearrangement links TRBV7-8 to TRBJ1-1, with 8 bases lining up with TRBD1. CDR1 is SGHVS and CDR2 is FQNEAQ in the germline V gene. The CDR3 consists of 12 residues. Trimming removed 2 bases from V and 12 bases from J; junction bases left unmatched: 5. The chain's CDR3 is CASSLRGQETFF. The CDR3 DNA follows: TGTGCCAGCAGCTTAAGGGGACAGGAGACTTTCTTT.

The chain couples TRBV4-1 to TRBJ2-7; 9 positions match TRBD1. The germline V gene encodes CDR1 MGHRA and CDR2 YSYEKL. V was clipped by 7 bases and J by 6 bases; unmatched bases: 7. The CDR3 runs 13 residues. DNA for the CDR3: TGCGCCAGCACGAGGACAGGGGATGGCGAGCAGTACTTC. Translating gives CASTRTGDGEQYF.

This chain uses TRBV10-1 with TRBJ2-3, with 8 bases fitting TRBD2. The CDR3 is 15 residues long. Losses at the gene ends were 3 bases for V and 2 bases for J; bases not matched to a gene: 4. CDR1 WNHNN and CDR2 SYGVQD come from the germline V gene (reference sequence). The CDR3: CASSEIAGPTDTQYF. The CDR3 DNA is TGCGCCAGCAGTGAAATAGCGGGGCCCACAGATACGCAGTATTTT.

The chain recombines TRBV6-6 with TRBJ1-1, with TRBD1 matching over 8 bases. V shed 6 bases, J shed 7 bases, and the junction held 10 bases outside the gene matches. Germline V CDR1 and CDR2: MNHNY, SVGAGI (reference sequence). The CDR3 totals 14 residues. The CDR3 region has the DNA TGTGCCAGCAGCAGGGACAGGATGGGCGATGAAGCTTTCTTT. Translated, it gives CASSRDRMGDEAFF.

This clone occurred a few times. The chain joins TRBV11-2 to TRBJ2-7; D possibly corresponds to TRBD2 (7 bases). The ends were cut back, 3 bases at V and 7 bases at J, with 16 bases in the middle. The CDR3 contains 14 residues. Germline CDR1 and CDR2: SGHAT and FQNNGV. For the CDR3, the DNA is TGTGCCAGCAGCTTTCAAGGGGGGGTGGGGGAGCAGTACTTC. Its translation is CASSFQGGVGEQYF.

The chain is built from TRBV27 and TRBJ2-7, with D perhaps matching TRBD1 (6 bases). Trimming removed 5 bases from V and 7 bases from J, with 15 bases in between. Germline CDR1 reads MNHEY; CDR2 reads SMNVEV (reference sequence). This CDR3 has 13 amino acids. The CDR3 DNA is TGTGCCAGCAGTCAACCAGGGGTACGGGAGCAGTACTTC. Translating gives CASSQPGVREQYF.

The chain combines TRBV29-1 with TRBJ2-5; D possibly corresponds to TRBD1 (5 bases). The germline V and J ends were trimmed by 6 bases and 5 bases, with 10 bases remaining between them. The CDR3 has 11 residues. Germline V lookup: CDR1 SQVTM, CDR2 ANQGSEA. The CDR3 region has the DNA TGCAGCGTCGCAGGGTCTGAGACCCAGTACTTC. Its translation: CSVAGSETQYF.

The J gene is TRBJ1-2, the V gene TRBV19; D is possibly TRBD1 (5 bases). Trimming removed 7 bases from V and 8 bases from J, with 17 bases in between. The CDR3 covers 13 residues. The germline CDR1 and CDR2 sequences are LNHDA and SQIVND (reference sequence). The CDR3: CASTPGQGGGYTF. The CDR3 region has the DNA TGTGCCAGTACCCCTGGGCAGGGTGGCGGCTACACCTTC.

The chain employs TRBV2 and TRBJ1-6; the D gene is possibly TRBD1 (5 bases). The CDR3 covers 14 residues. The germline V and J ends were trimmed by 8 bases and 6 bases, with 14 bases remaining between them. Germline V gives CDR1 SNHLY, CDR2 FYNNEI. The CDR3 loop is CASARSGFNSPLHF. The CDR3 coding sequence is TGTGCCAGCGCCCGCTCAGGGTTTAATTCACCCCTCCACTTT. The entire variable domain, with the rest obtained from reference TRBV2 and TRBJ1-6, is as follows: EPEVTQTPSHQVTQMGQEVILRCVPISNHLYFYWYRQILGQKVEFLVSFYNNEISEKSEIFDDQFSVERPDGSNFTLKIRSTKLEDSAMYFCASARSGFNSPLHFGNGTRLTVT.

This clone was found a few times. V and J are TRBV2 and TRBJ1-1; D is perhaps TRBD1 (5 bases). Germline CDR1 is SNHLY and CDR2 is FYNNEI. V lost 0 bases and J 5 bases, leaving 13 bases between the germline ends. The CDR3 is made up of 15 amino acids. The CDR3 nucleotides read TGTGCCAGCAGTGAAGCGCCACGGGGGAGTACTGAAGCTTTCTTT. Its protein product is CASSEAPRGSTEAFF.

This chain joins TRBV27 and TRBJ1-4; the D is unclear. CDR1 and CDR2 from the germline V gene are MNHEY and SMNVEV (reference sequence). V lost 7 bases, J lost 8 bases, and 5 bases lay in between. The CDR3 totals 10 residues. The CDR3 protein is CASTSEKLFF. CDR3 nucleotides: TGTGCCAGCACTAGCGAAAAACTGTTTTTT.

The V call is TRBV19, the J call TRBJ1-5, with TRBD1 as a possible D gene (5 bases). Per the germline V gene, CDR1 is LNHDA and CDR2 is SQIVND (reference sequence). The CDR3 is made up of 16 amino acids. V lost 6 bases to trimming and J lost 7 bases, with 22 bases between them. CDR3 DNA sequence: TGTGCCAGTAGAGGTTGGGAGCCGGGCGGGGGGCAGCCCCAGCATTTT. Translated, it gives CASRGWEPGGGQPQHF.

This clone was detected only once. This rearrangement joins TRBV7-2 to TRBJ1-3; TRBD1 aligns across 8 bases. V lost 4 bases, J lost 0 bases, and 8 bases stayed unmatched. The CDR3 is made up of 17 amino acids. CDR1 is SGHTA and CDR2 is FQGNSA in the germline V gene. The CDR3 bases are TGTGCCAGCAGCTCCCGGATGGACAGGGTCTCTGGAAACACCATATATTTT. The encoded protein is CASSSRMDRVSGNTIYF.

V gene TRBV5-4 combines with J gene TRBJ2-2, with 13 bases identical to TRBD2. The trim removed 4 bases at V and 5 bases at J, leaving 5 bases unmatched. The CDR3 is 16 residues long. Per germline, CDR1 SGHNT and CDR2 YYREEE (reference sequence). The CDR3 here is CASSQTSGRGTGELFF. CDR3 sequence (DNA): TGTGCCAGCAGCCAAACTAGCGGGAGGGGGACCGGGGAGCTGTTTTTT.